This T cell receptor beta chain is from a study of siplizumab effects on memory and regulatory T cells. About 100,000 TCR templates underwent assay in every sample. TCRdb's copy holds only in-frame clones and misses some; the assay was immunoSEQ multiplex PCR. The sample lists 100,000 or so clones, just over 90% seen once, with 0.32% in the top ten. Overall study results and limits: Confirmation was lacking for the suppressive function of proliferating Tregs derived from siplizumab cultures.

A remark on this clone: Its antigen is as yet unknown.

Sequencing was done on a sample of CD4+ T cells sorted from blood. The sequence was obtained from a human donor in good health.

The CDR3 sequence is CASITKEANYGYTF. CDR3 sequence (DNA): TGTGCCAGCATTACTAAGGAGGCGAACTATGGCTACACCTTC. The chain links TRBV6-6 to TRBJ1-2; D is undetermined. The V gene lost 7 bases and the J gene lost 2 bases, with 14 bases spanning the gap. There are 14 residues in the CDR3. Germline CDR1 is MNHNY and CDR2 is SVGAGI (reference sequence).